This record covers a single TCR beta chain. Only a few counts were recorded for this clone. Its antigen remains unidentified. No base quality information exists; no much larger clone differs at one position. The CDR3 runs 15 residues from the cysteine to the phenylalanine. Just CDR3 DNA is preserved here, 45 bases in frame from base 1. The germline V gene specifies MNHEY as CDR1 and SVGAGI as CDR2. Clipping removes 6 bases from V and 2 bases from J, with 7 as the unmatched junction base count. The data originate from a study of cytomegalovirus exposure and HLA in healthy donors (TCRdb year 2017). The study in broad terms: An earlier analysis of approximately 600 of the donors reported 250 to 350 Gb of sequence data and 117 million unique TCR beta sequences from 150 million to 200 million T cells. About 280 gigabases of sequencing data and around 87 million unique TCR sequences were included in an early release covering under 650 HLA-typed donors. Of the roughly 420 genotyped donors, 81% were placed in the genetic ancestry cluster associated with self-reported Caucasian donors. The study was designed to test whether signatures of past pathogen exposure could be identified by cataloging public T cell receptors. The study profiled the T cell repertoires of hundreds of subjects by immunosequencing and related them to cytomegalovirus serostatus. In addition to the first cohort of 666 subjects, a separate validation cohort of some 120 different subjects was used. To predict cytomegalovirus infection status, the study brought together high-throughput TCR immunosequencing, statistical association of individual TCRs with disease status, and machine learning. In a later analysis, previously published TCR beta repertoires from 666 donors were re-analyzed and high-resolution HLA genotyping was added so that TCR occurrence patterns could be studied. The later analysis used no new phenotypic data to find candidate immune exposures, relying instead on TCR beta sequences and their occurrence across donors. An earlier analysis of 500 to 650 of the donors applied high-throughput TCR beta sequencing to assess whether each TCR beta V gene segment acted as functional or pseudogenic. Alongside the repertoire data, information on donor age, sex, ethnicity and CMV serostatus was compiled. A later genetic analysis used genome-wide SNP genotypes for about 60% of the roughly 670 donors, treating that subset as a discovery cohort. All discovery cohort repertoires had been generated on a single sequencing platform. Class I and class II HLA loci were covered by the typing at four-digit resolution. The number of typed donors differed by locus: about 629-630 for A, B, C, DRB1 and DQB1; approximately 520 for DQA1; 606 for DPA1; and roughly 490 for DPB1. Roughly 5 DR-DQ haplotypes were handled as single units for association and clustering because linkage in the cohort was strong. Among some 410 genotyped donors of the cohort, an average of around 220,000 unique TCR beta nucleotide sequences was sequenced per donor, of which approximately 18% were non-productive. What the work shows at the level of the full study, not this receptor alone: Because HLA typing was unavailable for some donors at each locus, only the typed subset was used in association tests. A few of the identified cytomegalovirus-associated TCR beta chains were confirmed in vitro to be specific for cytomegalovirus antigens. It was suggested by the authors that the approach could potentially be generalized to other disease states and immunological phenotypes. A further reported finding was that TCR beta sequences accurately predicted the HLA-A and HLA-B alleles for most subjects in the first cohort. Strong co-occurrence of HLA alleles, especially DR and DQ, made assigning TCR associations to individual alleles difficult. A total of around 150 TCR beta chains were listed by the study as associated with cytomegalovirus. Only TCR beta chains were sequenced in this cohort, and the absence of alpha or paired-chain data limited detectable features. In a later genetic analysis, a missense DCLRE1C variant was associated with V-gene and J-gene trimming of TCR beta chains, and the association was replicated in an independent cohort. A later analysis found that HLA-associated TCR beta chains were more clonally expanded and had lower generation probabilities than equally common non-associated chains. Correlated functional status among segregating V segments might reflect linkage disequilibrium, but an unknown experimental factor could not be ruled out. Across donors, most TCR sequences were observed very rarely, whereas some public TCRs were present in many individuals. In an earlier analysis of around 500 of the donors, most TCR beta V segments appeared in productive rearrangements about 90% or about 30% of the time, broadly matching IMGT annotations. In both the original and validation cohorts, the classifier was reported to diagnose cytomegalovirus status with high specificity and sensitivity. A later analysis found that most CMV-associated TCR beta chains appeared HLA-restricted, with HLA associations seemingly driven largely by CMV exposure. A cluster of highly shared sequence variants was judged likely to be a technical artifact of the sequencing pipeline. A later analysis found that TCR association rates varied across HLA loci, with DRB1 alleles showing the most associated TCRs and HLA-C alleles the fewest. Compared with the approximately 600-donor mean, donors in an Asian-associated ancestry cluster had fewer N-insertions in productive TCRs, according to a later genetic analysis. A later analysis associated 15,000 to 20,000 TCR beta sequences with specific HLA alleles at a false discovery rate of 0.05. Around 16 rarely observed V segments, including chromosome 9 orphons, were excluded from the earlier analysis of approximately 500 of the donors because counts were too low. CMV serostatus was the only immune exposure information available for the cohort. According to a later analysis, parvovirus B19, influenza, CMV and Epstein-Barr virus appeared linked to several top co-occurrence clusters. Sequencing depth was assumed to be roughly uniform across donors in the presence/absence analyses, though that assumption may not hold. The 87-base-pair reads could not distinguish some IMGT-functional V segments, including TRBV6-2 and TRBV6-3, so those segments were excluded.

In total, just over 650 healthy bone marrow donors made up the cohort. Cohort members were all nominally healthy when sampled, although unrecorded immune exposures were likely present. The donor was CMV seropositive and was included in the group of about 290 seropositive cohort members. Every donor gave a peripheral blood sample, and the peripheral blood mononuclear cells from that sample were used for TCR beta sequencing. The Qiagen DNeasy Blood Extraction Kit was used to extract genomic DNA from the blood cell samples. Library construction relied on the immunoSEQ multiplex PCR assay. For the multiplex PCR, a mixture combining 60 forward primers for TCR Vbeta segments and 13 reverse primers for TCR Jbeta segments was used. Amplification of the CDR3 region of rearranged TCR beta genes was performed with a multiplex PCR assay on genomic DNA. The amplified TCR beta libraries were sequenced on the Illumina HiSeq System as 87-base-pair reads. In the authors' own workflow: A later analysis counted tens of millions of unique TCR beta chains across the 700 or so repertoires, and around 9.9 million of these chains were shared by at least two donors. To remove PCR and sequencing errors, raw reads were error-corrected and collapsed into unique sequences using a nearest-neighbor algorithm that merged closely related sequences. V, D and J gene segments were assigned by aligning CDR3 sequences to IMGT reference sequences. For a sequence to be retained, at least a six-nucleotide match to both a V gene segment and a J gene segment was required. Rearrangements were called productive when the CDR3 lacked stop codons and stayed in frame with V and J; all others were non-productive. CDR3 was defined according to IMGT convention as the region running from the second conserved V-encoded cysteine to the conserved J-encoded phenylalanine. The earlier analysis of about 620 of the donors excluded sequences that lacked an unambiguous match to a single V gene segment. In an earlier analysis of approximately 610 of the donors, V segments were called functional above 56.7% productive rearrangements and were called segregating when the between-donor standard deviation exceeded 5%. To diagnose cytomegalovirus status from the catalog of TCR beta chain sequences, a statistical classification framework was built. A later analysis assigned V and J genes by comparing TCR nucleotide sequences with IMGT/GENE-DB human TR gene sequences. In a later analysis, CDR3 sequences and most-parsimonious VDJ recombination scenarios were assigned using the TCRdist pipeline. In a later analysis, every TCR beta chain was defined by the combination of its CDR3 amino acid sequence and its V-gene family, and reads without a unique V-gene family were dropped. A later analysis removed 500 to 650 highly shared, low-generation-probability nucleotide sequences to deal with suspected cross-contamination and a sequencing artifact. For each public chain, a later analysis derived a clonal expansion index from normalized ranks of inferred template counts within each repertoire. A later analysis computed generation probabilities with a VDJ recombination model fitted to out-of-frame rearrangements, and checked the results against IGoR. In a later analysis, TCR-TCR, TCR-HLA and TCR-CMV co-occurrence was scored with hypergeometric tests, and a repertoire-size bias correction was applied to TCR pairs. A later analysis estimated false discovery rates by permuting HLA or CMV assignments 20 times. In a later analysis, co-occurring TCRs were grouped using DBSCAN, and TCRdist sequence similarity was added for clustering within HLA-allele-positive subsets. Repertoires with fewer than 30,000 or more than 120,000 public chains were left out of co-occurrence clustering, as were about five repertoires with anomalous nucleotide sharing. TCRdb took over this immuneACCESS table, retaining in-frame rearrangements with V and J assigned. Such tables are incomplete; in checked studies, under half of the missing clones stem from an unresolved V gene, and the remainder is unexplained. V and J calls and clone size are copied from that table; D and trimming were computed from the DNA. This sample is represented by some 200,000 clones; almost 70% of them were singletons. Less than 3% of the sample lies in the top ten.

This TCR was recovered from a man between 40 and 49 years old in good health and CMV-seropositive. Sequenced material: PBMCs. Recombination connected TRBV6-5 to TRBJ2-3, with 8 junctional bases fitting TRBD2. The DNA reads TGTGCCAGCAGAGACCTAGCGGGCCTCACAGATACGCAGTATTTT. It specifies CASRDLAGLTDTQYF.